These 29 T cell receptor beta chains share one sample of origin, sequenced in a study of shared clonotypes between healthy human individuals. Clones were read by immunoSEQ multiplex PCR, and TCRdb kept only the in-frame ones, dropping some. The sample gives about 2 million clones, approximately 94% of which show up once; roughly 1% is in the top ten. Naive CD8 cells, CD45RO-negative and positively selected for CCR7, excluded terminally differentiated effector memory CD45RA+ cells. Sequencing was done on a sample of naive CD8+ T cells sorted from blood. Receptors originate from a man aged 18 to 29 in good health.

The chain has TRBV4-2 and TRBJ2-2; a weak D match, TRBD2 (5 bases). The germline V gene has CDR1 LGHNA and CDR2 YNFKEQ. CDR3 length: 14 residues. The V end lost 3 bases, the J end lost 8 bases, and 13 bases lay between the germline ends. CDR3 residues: CASSQDWTAGELFF. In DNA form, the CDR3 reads TGTGCCAGCAGCCAGGACTGGACGGCGGGGGAGCTGTTTTTT.

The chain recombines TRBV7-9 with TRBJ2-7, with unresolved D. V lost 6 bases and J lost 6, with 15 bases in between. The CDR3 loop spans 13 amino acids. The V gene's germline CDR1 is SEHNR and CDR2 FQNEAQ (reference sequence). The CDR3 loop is CASRELNLPEQYF. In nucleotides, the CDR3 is TGTGCCAGCAGGGAATTAAACCTGCCCGAGCAGTACTTC. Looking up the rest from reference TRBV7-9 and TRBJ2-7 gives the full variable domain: DTGVSQNPRHKITKRGQNVTFRCDPISEHNRLYWYRQTLGQGPEFLTYFQNEAQLEKSRLLSDRFSAERPKGSFSTLEIQRTEQGDSAMYLCASRELNLPEQYFGPGTRLTVT.

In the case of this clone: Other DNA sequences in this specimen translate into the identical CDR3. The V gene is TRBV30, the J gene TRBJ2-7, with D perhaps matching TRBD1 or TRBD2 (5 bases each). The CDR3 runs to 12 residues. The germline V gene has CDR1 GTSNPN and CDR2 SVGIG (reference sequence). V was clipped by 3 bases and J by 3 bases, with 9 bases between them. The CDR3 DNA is TGTGCCTGGAGGGGAGACAGCTACGAGCAGTACTTC. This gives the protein CAWRGDSYEQYF.

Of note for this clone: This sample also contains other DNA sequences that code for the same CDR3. The CDR3 DNA follows: TGTGCCAGCAGCCCGGGACAGGGAAATGAAAAACTGTTTTTT. Translating it yields CASSPGQGNEKLFF. The chain has TRBV7-9 and TRBJ1-4; TRBD1 aligns across 9 bases. Germline V CDR1 and CDR2: SEHNR, FQNEAQ (reference sequence). This CDR3 has 14 amino acids. V dropped 5 bases and J dropped 5; count of bases not matched to a gene: 3.

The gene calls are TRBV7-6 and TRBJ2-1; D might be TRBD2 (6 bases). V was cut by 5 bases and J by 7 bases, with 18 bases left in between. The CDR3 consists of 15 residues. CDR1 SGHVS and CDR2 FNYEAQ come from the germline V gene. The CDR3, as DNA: TGTGCCAGCAGCCTCGGGGGTGGGCAGGCGAATGAGCAGTTCTTC. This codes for CASSLGGGQANEQFF.

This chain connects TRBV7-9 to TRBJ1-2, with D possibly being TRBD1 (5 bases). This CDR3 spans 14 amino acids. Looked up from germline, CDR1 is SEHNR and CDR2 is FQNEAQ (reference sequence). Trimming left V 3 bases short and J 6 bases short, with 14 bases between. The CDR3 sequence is CASSFPTAAHGYTF. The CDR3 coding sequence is TGTGCCAGCAGCTTTCCGACAGCGGCCCATGGCTACACCTTC.

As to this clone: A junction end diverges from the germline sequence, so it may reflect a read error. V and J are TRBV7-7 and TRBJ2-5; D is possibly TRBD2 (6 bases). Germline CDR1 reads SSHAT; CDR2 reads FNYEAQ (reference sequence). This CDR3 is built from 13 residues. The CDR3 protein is CASSFAGPETQYF. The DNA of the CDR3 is TGTGCTAGCAGCTTTGCGGGGCCGGAGACCCAGTACTTC.

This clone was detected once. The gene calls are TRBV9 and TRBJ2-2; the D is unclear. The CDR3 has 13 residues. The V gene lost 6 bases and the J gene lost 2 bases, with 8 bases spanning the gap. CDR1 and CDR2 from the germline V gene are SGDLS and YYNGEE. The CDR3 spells CASTRTNTGELFF. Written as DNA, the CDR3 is TGTGCCAGCACTAGGACCAACACCGGGGAGCTGTTTTTT.

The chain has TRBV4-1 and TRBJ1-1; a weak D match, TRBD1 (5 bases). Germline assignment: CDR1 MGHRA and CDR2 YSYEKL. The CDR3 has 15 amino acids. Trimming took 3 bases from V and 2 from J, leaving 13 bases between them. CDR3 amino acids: CASSHAGAGNTEAFF. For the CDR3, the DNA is TGCGCCAGCAGCCATGCTGGGGCAGGAAACACTGAAGCTTTCTTT.

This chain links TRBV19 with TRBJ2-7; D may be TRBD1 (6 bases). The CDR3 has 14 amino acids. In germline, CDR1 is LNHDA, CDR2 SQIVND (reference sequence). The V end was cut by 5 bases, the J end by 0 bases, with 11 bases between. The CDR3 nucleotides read TGTGCCAGTAGTGACGCGGACAGCTCCTACGAGCAGTACTTC. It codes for CASSDADSSYEQYF.

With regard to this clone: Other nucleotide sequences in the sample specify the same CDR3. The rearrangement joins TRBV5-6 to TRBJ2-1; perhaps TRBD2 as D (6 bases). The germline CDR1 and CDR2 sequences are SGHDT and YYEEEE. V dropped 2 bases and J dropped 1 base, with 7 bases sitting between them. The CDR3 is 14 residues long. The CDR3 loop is CASSLGTSYNEQFF. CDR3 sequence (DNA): TGTGCCAGCAGCTTAGGGACTTCCTACAATGAGCAGTTCTTC. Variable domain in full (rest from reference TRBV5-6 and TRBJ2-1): DAGVTQSPTHLIKTRGQQVTLRCSPKSGHDTVSWYQQALGQGPQFIFQYYEEEERQRGNFPDRFSGHQFPNYSSELNVNALLLGDSALYLCASSLGTSYNEQFFGPGTRLTVL.

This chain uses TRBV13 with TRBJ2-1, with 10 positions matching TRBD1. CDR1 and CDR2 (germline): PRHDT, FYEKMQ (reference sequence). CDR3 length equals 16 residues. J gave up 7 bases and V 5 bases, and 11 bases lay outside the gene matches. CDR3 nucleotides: TGTGCCAGCAGCCCCCTCGGGGGGACAGGGGCAAATGAGCAGTTCTTC. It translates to CASSPLGGTGANEQFF. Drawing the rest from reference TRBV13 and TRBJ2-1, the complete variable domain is AAGVIQSPRHLIKEKRETATLKCYPIPRHDTVYWYQQGPGQDPQFLISFYEKMQSDKGSIPDRFSAQQFSDYHSELNMSSLELGDSALYFCASSPLGGTGANEQFFGPGTRLTVL.

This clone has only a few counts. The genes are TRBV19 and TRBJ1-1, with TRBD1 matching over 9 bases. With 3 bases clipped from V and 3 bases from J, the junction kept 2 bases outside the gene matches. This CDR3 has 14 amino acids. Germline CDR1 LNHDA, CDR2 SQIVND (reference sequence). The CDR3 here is CASSMGQGYTEAFF. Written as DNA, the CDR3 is TGTGCCAGTAGTATGGGACAGGGCTACACTGAAGCTTTCTTT.

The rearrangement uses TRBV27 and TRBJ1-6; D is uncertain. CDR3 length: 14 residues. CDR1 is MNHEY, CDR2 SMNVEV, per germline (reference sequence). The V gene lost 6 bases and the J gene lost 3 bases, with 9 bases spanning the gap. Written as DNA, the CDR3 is TGTGCCAGCAGCGTCCGTATCTATAATTCACCCCTCCACTTT. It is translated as CASSVRIYNSPLHF.

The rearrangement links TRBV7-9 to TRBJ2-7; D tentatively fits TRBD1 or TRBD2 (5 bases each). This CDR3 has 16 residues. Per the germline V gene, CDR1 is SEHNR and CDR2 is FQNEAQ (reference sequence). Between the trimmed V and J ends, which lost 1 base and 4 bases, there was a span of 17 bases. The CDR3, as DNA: TGTGCCAGCAGCTTAGTAGGGACCGGAGGATGGTACGAGCAGTACTTC. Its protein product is CASSLVGTGGWYEQYF.

The DNA for the CDR3 is TGTGCCAGCAGCTTGTGGCTAGCGGGAGCTGGAGATACGCAGTATTTT. Its protein is CASSLWLAGAGDTQYF. The rearrangement joins TRBV5-6 to TRBJ2-3; 10 positions agree with TRBD2. The germline CDR1 and CDR2 sequences are SGHDT and YYEEEE. Unmatched junction bases numbered 7, after V lost 1 base and J lost 5 bases. The CDR3 sequence is 16 residues long.

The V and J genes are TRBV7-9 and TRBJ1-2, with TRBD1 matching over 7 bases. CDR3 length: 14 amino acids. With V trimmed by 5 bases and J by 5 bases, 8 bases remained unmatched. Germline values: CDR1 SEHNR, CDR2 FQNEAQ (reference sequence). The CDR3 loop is CASSHSGTVYGYTF. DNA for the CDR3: TGTGCCAGCAGCCATTCCGGGACAGTATATGGCTACACCTTC. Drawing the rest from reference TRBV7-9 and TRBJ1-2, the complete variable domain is DTGVSQNPRHKITKRGQNVTFRCDPISEHNRLYWYRQTLGQGPEFLTYFQNEAQLEKSRLLSDRFSAERPKGSFSTLEIQRTEQGDSAMYLCASSHSGTVYGYTFGSGTRLTVV.

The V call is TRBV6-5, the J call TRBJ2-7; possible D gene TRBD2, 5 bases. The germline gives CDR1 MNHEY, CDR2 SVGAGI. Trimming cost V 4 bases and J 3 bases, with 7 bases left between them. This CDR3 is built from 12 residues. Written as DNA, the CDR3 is TGTGCCAGCAGTTTAGAGGGCTACGAGCAGTACTTC. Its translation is CASSLEGYEQYF.

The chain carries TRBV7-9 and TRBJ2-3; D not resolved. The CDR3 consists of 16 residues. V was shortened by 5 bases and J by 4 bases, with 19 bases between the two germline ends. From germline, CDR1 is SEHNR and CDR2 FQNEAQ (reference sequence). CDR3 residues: CASSPRGSQGPDTQYF. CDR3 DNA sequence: TGTGCCAGCAGCCCCCGAGGCAGCCAAGGCCCAGATACGCAGTATTTT.

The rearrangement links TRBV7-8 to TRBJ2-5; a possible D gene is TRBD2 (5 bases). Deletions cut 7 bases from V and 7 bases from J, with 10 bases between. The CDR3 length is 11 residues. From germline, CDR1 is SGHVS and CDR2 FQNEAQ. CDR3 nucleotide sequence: TGTGCCAGCATCCAAGGAGGGACCCAGTACTTC. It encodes CASIQGGTQYF.

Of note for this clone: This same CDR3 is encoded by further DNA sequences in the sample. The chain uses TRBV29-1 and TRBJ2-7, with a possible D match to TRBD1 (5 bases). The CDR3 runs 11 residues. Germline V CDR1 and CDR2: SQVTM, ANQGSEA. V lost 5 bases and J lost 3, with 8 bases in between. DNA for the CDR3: TGCAGCGTTCGCGACAGCTACGAGCAGTACTTC. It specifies CSVRDSYEQYF.

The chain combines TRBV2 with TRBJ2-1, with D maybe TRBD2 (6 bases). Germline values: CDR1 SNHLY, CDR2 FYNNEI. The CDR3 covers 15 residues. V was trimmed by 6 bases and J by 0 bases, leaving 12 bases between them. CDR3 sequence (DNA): TGTGCCAGCAGGTCGTGGCGGGACTCCTACAATGAGCAGTTCTTC. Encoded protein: CASRSWRDSYNEQFF.

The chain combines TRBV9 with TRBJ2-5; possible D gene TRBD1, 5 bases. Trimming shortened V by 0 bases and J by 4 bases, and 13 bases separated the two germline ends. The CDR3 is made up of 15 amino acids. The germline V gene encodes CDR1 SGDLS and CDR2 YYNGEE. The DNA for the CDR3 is TGTGCCAGCAGCGTAGTAGGGGATCTTAGAGAGACCCAGTACTTC. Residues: CASSVVGDLRETQYF.

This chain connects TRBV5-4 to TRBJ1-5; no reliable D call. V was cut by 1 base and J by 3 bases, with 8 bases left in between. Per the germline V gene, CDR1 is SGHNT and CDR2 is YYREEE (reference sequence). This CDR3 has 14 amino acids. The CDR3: CASSLYGYNQPQHF. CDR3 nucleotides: TGTGCCAGCAGCTTGTACGGCTACAATCAGCCCCAGCATTTT.

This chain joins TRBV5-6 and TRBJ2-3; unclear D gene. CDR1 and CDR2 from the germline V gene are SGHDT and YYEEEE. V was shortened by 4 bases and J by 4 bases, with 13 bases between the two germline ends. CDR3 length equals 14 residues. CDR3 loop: CASSAQASADTQYF. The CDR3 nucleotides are TGTGCCAGCAGCGCTCAGGCGAGTGCAGATACGCAGTATTTT.

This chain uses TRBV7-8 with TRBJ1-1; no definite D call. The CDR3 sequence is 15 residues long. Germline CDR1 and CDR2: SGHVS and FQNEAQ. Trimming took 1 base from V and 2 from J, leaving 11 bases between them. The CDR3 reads CASSLEVSSNTEAFF. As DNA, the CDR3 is TGTGCCAGCAGCTTAGAAGTTTCGAGTAACACTGAAGCTTTCTTT.

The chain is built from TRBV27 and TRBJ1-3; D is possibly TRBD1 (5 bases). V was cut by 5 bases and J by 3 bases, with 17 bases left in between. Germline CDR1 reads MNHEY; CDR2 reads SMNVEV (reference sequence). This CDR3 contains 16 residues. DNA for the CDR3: TGTGCCAGCAGTCTATATTATGGGGGGGGTGGAAACACCATATATTTT. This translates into CASSLYYGGGGNTIYF.

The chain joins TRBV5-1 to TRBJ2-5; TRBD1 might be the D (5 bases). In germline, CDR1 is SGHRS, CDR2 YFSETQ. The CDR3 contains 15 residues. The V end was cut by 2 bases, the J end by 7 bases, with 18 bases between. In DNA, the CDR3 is TGCGCCAGCAGCTTCCCCTTTGGGGCGGAACCGACCCAGTACTTC. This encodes CASSFPFGAEPTQYF.

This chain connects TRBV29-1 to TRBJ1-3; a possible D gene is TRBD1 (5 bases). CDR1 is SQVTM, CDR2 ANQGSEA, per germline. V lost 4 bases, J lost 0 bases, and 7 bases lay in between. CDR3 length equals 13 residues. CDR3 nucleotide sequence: TGCAGCGTTGCGACAGACTCTGGAAACACCATATATTTT. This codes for CSVATDSGNTIYF.